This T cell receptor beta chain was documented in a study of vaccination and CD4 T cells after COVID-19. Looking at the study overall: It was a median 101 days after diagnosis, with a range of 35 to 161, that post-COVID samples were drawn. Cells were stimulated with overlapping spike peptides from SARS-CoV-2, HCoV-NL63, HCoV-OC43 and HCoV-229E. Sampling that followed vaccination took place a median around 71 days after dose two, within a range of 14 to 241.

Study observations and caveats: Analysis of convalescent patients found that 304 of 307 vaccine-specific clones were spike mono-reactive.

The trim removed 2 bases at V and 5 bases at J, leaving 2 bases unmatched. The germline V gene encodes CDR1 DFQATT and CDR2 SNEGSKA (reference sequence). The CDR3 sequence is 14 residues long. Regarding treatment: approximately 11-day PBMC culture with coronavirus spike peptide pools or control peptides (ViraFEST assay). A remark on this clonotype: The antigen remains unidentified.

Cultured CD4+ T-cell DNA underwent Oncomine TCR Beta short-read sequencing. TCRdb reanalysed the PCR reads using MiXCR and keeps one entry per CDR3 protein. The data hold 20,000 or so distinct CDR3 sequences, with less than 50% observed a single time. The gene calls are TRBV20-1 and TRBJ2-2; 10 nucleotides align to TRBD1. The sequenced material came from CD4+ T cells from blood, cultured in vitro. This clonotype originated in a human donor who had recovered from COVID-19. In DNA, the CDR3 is TGCAGTGCTAGAATGGACAGGGGGACCGGGGAGCTGTTTTTT. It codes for CSARMDRGTGELFF.